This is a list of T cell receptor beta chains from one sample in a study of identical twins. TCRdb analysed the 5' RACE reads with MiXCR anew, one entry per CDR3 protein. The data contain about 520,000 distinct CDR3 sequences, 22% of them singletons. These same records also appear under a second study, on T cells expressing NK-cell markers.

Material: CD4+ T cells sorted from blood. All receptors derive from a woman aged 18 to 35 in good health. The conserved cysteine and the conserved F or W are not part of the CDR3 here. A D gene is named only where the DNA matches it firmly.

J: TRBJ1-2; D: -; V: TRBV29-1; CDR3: SVESGDYGYT
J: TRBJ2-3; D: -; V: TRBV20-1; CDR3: SARLNADTQY
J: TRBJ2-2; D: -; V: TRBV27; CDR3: ASSKRLNTGELF
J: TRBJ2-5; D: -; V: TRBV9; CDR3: ASSDHQETQY
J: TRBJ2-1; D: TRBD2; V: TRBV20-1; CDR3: SASSGRGIYNEQF
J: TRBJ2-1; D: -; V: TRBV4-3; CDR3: ASSQERPIPQF
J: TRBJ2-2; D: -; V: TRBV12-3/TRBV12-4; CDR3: ASTQMVMTGELF
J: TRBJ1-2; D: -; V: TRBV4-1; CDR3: ASSQKDGPRAYT
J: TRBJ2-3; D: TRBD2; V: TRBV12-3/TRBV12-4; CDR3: ASTTRGLAGGTDTQY
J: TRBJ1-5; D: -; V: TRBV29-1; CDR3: SVGGSPYQPQH
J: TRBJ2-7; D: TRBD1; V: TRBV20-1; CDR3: SASRDRVGEQY
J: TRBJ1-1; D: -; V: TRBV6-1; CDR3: ATKPTGGTEAF